One and the same sample provided the 24 T cell receptor beta chains below, sequenced in a study of T cells in localized non-small cell lung cancer. Sequenced by immunoSEQ multiplex PCR; TCRdb stores in-frame clones only, minus some. This table holds approximately 3,300 clones, around 23% found once. The starting material was lung tumor tissue, obtained before any cancer treatment. These receptor sequences come from a woman aged 35 to 75 with stage I lung adenocarcinoma.

To note about this clone: The sample contains more than one DNA sequence encoding this CDR3. V gene TRBV18 combines with J gene TRBJ1-1; no reliable D call. Germline CDR1 KGHSH, CDR2 LQKENI. The CDR3 loop spans 13 amino acids. The germline V and J ends were trimmed by 3 bases and 1 base, with 6 bases remaining between them. This CDR3 reads CASSPGGNTEAFF. CDR3 coding DNA: TGTGCCAGCTCACCTGGAGGGAACACTGAAGCTTTCTTT.

The rearrangement links TRBV6-1 to TRBJ1-1, with no clear D. With 1 base removed from V and 3 bases from J, the gap between germline ends came to 12 bases. From germline, CDR1 is MNHNS and CDR2 SASEGT. CDR3 size: 15 residues. CDR3 coding DNA: TGTGCCAGCAGTGAAGATACCCAACGGGACACTGAAGCTTTCTTT. Protein sequence: CASSEDTQRDTEAFF.

In nucleotides, the CDR3 is TGCGCCAGCAGCTTGAGGCAGGGGGTTTGGAATTCACCCCTCCACTTT. Amino acids: CASSLRQGVWNSPLHF. The V gene is TRBV5-1, the J gene TRBJ1-6; 7 nucleotides match TRBD1. The CDR3 is 16 amino acids. The V gene end was trimmed by 1 base and the J gene end by 7 bases; junction bases not matched to a gene: 8. Germline CDR1 and CDR2: SGHRS and YFSETQ.

Sample share makes this clone medium-sized. The gene calls are TRBV11-3 and TRBJ2-7, with 7 positions matching TRBD1. Per germline, CDR1 SGHNT and CDR2 YENEEA. This CDR3 contains 17 residues. The V segment lost 3 bases and the J segment 0 bases; nucleotides outside the gene matches: 11. In nucleotides, the CDR3 is TGTGCCAGCAGCTTTACCCCCCCAGGGGGAATCTCCTACGAGCAGTACTTC. Translating gives CASSFTPPGGISYEQYF.

This clone was counted between two and nine times. The V and J genes are TRBV6-8 and TRBJ2-5, with 8 nucleotides matching TRBD1. V was clipped by 6 bases and J by 5 bases; unmatched bases: 11. CDR1 is MNHGY and CDR2 is SAAAGT in the germline V gene. The CDR3 totals 15 residues. The CDR3, as DNA: TGTGCCAGCAGGCCTGACAGGGGAATCCGGGAGACCCAGTACTTC. Translation gives CASRPDRGIRETQYF.

By share, this clone counts as medium-sized. V and J are TRBV2 and TRBJ2-3; 7 nucleotides align to TRBD1. Per germline, CDR1 SNHLY and CDR2 FYNNEI. The length of the CDR3 is 14 residues. The V gene end was trimmed by 6 bases and the J gene end by 2 bases; junction bases not matched to a gene: 5. The CDR3 sequence: CASRRGQSTDTQYF. The CDR3 DNA reads as TGTGCCAGCAGGAGGGGACAGTCCACAGATACGCAGTATTTT.

The chain is built from TRBV6-8 and TRBJ1-1; no clear D. V was shortened by 1 base and J by 4 bases, with 10 bases between the two germline ends. Germline CDR1 and CDR2: MNHGY and SAAAGT. The CDR3 extends over 14 amino acids. CDR3 region: CASSYYPGGTEAFF. The CDR3 DNA reads as TGTGCCAGCAGTTACTACCCAGGAGGCACTGAAGCTTTCTTT.

The rearrangement uses TRBV12-1 and TRBJ1-1; TRBD1, as called in the table, went unchecked against the DNA. TRBV12-1 counts as a pseudogene. The CDR3 consists of 13 residues. CDR3 protein: CASSADRDTEAFF. The CDR3 DNA reads TGTGCCAGCAGCGCCGACAGGGACACTGAAGCTTTCTTT.

This clone was detected a few times. V gene TRBV11-3 combines with J gene TRBJ2-7; 7 nucleotides match TRBD1. Germline-derived CDR1 and CDR2 are SGHNT and YENEEA. This CDR3 is 14 amino acids long. J gave up 2 bases and V 7 bases, and 8 bases lay outside the gene matches. The CDR3 coding sequence is TGTGCCAGCAACCACAGGGGATCGGCCTACGAGCAGTACTTC. Protein: CASNHRGSAYEQYF.

The chain is built from TRBV12-5 and TRBJ2-1, with D unclear. The germline CDR1 and CDR2 sequences are LGHNT and FRNRAP. Trimming left V 0 bases short and J 9 bases short, with 6 bases between. There are 12 residues in the CDR3. In DNA, the CDR3 is TGTGCTAGTGGTTTGGTACCCGCTGAGCAGTTCTTC. This encodes CASGLVPAEQFF. Variable domain in full (rest from reference TRBV12-5 and TRBJ2-1): DARVTQTPRHKVTEMGQEVTMRCQPILGHNTVFWYRQTMMQGLELLAYFRNRAPLDDSGMPKDRFSAEMPDATLATLKIQPSEPRDSAVYFCASGLVPAEQFFGPGTRLTVL.

This clone was recorded many times. The genes are TRBV9 and TRBJ2-7; 7 bases are shared with TRBD1. The germline V gene has CDR1 SGDLS and CDR2 YYNGEE. The CDR3 is 16 residues long. The V segment lost 4 bases and the J segment 1 base; nucleotides outside the gene matches: 11. The CDR3 region is CASSPLDGDSSYEQYF. The CDR3 nucleotides read TGTGCCAGCAGCCCCCTAGATGGGGACAGTTCCTACGAGCAGTACTTC. The whole variable domain, filled in from reference TRBV9 and TRBJ2-7, reads DSGVTQTPKHLITATGQRVTLRCSPRSGDLSVYWYQQSLDQGLQFLIQYYNGEERAKGNILERFSAQQFPDLHSELNLSSLELGDSALYFCASSPLDGDSSYEQYFGPGTRLTVT.

This clone was seen more than once but under ten times. The V gene is TRBV12-5, the J gene TRBJ1-1, with D possibly being TRBD1 (6 bases). Germline lookup yields CDR1 LGHNT and CDR2 FRNRAP. CDR3 length: 13 amino acids. Here the CDR3 DNA reads TGTGCCTCCTGGCCAACAGGGTGGCCTGAAGCTTTCTTT. It yields the protein CASWPTGWPEAFF.

In its sample, this clone was seen a few times. The chain uses TRBV11-3 and TRBJ2-7; 12 bases fit TRBD2. The CDR3 covers 16 residues. In germline, CDR1 is SGHNT, CDR2 YENEEA. V was pared by 3 bases and J by 2 bases, with 5 bases of the junction left unmatched. The CDR3, as DNA: TGTGCCAGCAGCTTCCGACTAGCGGGGGCGACCTACGAGCAGTACTTC. Its protein product is CASSFRLAGATYEQYF.

This clone was seen a few times. The chain carries TRBV11-3 and TRBJ1-4; the match to TRBD1 covers 8 bases. This CDR3 spans 14 amino acids. Germline V gene lookup returns CDR1 SGHNT and CDR2 YENEEA. Unmatched junction bases numbered 8, after V lost 6 bases and J lost 8 bases. CDR3: CASRLTGAEEKLFF. The CDR3 nucleotides are TGTGCCAGCAGGTTGACAGGGGCAGAGGAAAAACTGTTTTTT.

The V and J genes are TRBV19 and TRBJ2-3, with D perhaps TRBD1 or TRBD2 (6 bases each). This CDR3 comprises 15 residues. V gave up 3 bases and J gave up 7 bases, with 17 bases separating them. Germline V gene lookup returns CDR1 LNHDA and CDR2 SQIVND (reference sequence). Here the CDR3 DNA reads TGTGCCAGTAGTATCTCCAGGGGACTGGAGAATACGCAGTATTTT. This sequence encodes CASSISRGLENTQYF.

This chain uses TRBV6-8 with TRBJ2-7; no definite D call. V was trimmed by 10 bases and J by 2 bases, leaving 12 bases between them. This CDR3 contains 12 residues. CDR1 is MNHGY and CDR2 is SAAAGT in the germline V gene. CDR3 sequence (DNA): TGTGCCATCTCACAGCTACCCTACGAGCAGTACTTC. Residues: CAISQLPYEQYF.

This clone has more than one count but fewer than ten. This chain connects TRBV12-5 to TRBJ1-4; 11 nucleotides match TRBD1. This CDR3 spans 15 amino acids. Germline loops: CDR1 LGHNT, CDR2 FRNRAP. CDR3 amino acids: CASTRDRGSNEKLFF. The CDR3 nucleotides read TGTGCCAGCACCCGGGACAGGGGGTCGAATGAAAAACTGTTTTTT.

This clone was observed a few times. V and J are TRBV9 and TRBJ1-3; D gene uncertain. The CDR3 contains 14 residues. Germline V gene data show CDR1 as SGDLS and CDR2 as YYNGEE. Trimming shortened V by 4 bases and J by 2 bases, and 10 bases separated the two germline ends. The CDR3: CASSPQFTGNTIYF. The CDR3 bases are TGTGCCAGCAGCCCCCAGTTCACTGGAAACACCATATATTTT.

This clone was observed a handful of times. CDR3 sequence reads: CASRVFNEKLFF. CDR3 DNA: TGTGCCAGCAGGGTCTTTAATGAAAAACTGTTTTTT. The J gene is TRBJ1-4, the V gene TRBV9; D not resolved. Germline values: CDR1 SGDLS, CDR2 YYNGEE. The germline V and J ends were trimmed by 5 bases and 4 bases, with 6 bases remaining between them. The CDR3 is made up of 12 amino acids.

The V call is TRBV7-6, the J call TRBJ2-1; 12 positions match TRBD2. Germline V gene sequence: CDR1 SGHVS, CDR2 FNYEAQ. J was trimmed by 7 bases and V by 1 base; bases with no gene match: 8. This CDR3 comprises 17 residues. The CDR3 DNA follows: TGTGCCAGCAGCTTAGGTACTAGCGGGGGGCCGAGGAATGAGCAGTTCTTC. Translating gives CASSLGTSGGPRNEQFF.

The genes are TRBV19 and TRBJ1-5; maybe TRBD1 (6 bases). Trimming cost V 6 bases and J 5 bases, with 11 bases left between them. CDR1 is LNHDA and CDR2 is SQIVND in the germline V gene (reference sequence). This CDR3 has 13 amino acids. The CDR3 nucleotides are TGTGCCAGTAGAATACAGGGAGATCAGCCCCAGCATTTT. Protein: CASRIQGDQPQHF.

Only a few counts were recorded for this clone. The V gene is TRBV12-5, the J gene TRBJ1-5; D perhaps matches TRBD1 (5 bases). CDR1 LGHNT and CDR2 FRNRAP come from the germline V gene. Trimming took off 3 bases at V and 6 bases at J, with 15 bases between the two ends. The CDR3 contains 15 residues. This CDR3 is CASGLERGFGQPQHF. CDR3 coding DNA: TGTGCTAGTGGTTTAGAAAGGGGCTTCGGTCAGCCCCAGCATTTT.

DNA of the CDR3: TGTGCCAGCTCATCCCAGGGGCGCACCGGCCAGCCCCAGCATTTT. It is translated as CASSSQGRTGQPQHF. This chain connects TRBV18 to TRBJ1-5; weak D call: TRBD1 (6 bases). There are 15 residues in the CDR3. Germline V gives CDR1 KGHSH, CDR2 LQKENI. Trimming took off 5 bases at V and 7 bases at J, with 18 bases between the two ends.

This clone was seen more than once but under ten times. The chain has TRBV9 and TRBJ1-6; D is ambiguous. Germline V gene lookup returns CDR1 SGDLS and CDR2 YYNGEE. The CDR3 covers 15 residues. Between the trimmed V and J ends, which lost 2 bases and 2 bases, there was a span of 8 bases. The CDR3 sequence: CASSVGDPYNSPLHF. CDR3 DNA: TGTGCCAGCAGCGTCGGAGATCCCTATAATTCACCCCTCCACTTT.